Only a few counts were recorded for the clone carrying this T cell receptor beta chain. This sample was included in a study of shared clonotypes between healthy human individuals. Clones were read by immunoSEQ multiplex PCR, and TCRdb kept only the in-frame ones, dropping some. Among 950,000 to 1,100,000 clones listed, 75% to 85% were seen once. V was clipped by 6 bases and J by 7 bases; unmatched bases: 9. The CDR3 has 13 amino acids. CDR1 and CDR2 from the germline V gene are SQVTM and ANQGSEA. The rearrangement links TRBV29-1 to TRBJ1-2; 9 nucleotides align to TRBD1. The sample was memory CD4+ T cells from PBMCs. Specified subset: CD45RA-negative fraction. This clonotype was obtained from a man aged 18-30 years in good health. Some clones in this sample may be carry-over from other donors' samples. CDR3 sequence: CSVPGTGRVGYTF. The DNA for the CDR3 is TGCAGCGTACCCGGGACAGGGCGAGTTGGCTACACCTTC. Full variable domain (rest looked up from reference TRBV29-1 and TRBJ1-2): SAVISQKPSRDICQRGTSLTIQCQVDSQVTMMFWYRQQPGQSLTLIATANQGSEATYESGFVIDKFPISRPNLTFSTLTVSNMSPEDSSIYLCSVPGTGRVGYTFGSGTRLTVV.